This T cell receptor (beta chain) was recovered during a study of T cell repertoires in cytomegalovirus infection. Overall study context: From public TCR beta signatures came an indication of both CMV infection and matching HLA type.

TCRdb called the reads again in MiXCR, with one record for every CDR3 protein. The sample consists of 200,000 to 250,000 distinct CDR3 sequences, under 25% of them appearing once. There are a few counts of this clonotype. The target antigen is unknown. Study-level points and caveats: Identification of carriers of CMV plus the relevant HLA was achieved through cumulative public TCR beta family frequency. Ex vivo, HLA-C-restricted CMV-specific TCR beta clonotypes prevailed over the rest of the response.

The sequence was collected from a human donor in good health (CMV status not recorded). Some clones in this sample may be carry-over from other donors' samples. The specimen was CD8+ T cells from PBMCs.

CDR3 sequence: CASSPDRGSGNTIYF. The CDR3 DNA reads as TGTGCCAGCAGCCCTGACAGGGGGTCTGGAAACACCATATATTTT. This chain connects TRBV7-6 to TRBJ1-3; 9 bases are shared with TRBD1. Germline assignment: CDR1 SGHVS and CDR2 FNYEAQ. The length of the CDR3 is 15 residues. After removal of 5 bases from V and 1 base from J, the junction contained 3 bases not matched to a gene. Variable domain in full (rest from reference TRBV7-6 and TRBJ1-3): GAGVSQSPRYKVTKRGQDVALRCDPISGHVSLYWYRQALGQGPEFLTYFNYEAQQDKSGLPNDRFSAERPEGSISTLTIQRTEQRDSAMYRCASSPDRGSGNTIYFGEGSWLTVV.